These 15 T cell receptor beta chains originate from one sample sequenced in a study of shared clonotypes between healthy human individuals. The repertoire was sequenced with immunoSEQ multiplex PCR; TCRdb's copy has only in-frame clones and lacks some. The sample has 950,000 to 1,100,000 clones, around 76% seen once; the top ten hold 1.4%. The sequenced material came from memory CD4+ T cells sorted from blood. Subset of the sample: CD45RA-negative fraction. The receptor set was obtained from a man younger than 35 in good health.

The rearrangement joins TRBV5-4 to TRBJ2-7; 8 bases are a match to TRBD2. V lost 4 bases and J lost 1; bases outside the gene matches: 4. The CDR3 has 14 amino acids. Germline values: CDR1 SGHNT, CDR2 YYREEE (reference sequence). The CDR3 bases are TGTGCCAGCAGCCGGGAGGGCGGGTCCTACGAGCAGTACTTC. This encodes CASSREGGSYEQYF. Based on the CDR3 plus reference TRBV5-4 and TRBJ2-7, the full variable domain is ETGVTQSPTHLIKTRGQQVTLRCSSQSGHNTVSWYQQALGQGPQFIFQYYREEENGRGNFPPRFSGLQFPNYSSELNVNALELDDSALYLCASSREGGSYEQYFGPGTRLTVT.

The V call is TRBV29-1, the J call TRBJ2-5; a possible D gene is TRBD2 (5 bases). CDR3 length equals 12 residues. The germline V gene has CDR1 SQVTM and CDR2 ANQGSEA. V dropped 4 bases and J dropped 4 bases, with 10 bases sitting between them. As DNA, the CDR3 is TGCAGCGTTGCGGGGTCAGTAGAGACCCAGTACTTC. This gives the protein CSVAGSVETQYF.

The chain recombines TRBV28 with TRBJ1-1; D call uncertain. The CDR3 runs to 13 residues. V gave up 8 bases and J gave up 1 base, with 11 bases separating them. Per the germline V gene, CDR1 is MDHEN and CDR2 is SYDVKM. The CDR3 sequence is CASGRQANTEAFF. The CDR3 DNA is TGTGCCAGCGGGAGGCAGGCGAACACTGAAGCTTTCTTT.

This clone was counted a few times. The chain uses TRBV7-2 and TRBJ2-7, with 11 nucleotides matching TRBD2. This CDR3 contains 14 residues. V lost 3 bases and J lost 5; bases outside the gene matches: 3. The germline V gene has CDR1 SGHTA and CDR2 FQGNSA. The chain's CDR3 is CASSFVAGGHEQYF. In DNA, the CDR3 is TGTGCCAGCAGCTTCGTAGCGGGAGGGCACGAGCAGTACTTC.

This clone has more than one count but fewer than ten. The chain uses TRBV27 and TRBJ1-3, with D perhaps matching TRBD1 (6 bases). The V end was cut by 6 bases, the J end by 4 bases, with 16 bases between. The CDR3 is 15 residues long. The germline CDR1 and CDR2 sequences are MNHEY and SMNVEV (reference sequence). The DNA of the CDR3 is TGTGCCAGCAGCTCAAAACAGGGTTCCGGAAACACCATATATTTT. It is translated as CASSSKQGSGNTIYF.

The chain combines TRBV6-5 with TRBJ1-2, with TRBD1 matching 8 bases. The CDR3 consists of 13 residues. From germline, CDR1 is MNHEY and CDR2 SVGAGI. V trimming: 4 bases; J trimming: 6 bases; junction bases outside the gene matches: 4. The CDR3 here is CASSSGGKNGYTF. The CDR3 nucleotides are TGTGCCAGCAGTTCAGGGGGCAAGAATGGCTACACCTTC.

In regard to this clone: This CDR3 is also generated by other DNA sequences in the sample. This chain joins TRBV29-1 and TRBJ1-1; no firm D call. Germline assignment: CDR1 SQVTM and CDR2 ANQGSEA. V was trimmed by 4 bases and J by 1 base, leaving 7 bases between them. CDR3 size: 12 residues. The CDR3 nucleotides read TGCAGCGTTGGTAACGGGAACACTGAAGCTTTCTTT. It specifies CSVGNGNTEAFF.

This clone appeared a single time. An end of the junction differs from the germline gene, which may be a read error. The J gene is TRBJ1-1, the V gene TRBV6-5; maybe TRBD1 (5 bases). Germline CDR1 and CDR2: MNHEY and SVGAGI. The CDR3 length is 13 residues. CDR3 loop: CAISDLGAAEAFF. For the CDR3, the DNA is TGTGCCATCAGTGATCTAGGGGCCGCTGAAGCTTTCTTT.

As DNA, the CDR3 is TGTGCCAGCAGTTTCAGTCGCAATCAGCCCCAGCATTTT. It specifies CASSFSRNQPQHF. The chain recombines TRBV6-1 with TRBJ1-5; the D is unclear. Trimming took 5 bases from V and 2 from J, leaving 7 bases between them. Germline values: CDR1 MNHNS, CDR2 SASEGT. The CDR3 spans 13 residues.

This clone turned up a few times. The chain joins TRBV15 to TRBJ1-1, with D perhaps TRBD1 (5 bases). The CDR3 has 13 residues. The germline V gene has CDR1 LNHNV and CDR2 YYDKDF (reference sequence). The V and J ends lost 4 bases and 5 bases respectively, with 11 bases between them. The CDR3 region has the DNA TGTGCCACCAGCACCAGGGAAAAAACTGAAGCTTTCTTT. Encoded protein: CATSTREKTEAFF.

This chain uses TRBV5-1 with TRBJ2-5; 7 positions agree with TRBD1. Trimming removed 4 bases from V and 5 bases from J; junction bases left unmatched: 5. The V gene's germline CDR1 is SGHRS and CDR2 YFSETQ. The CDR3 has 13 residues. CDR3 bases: TGCGCCAGCAGCAGGACAGGAGGCGAGACCCAGTACTTC. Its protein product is CASSRTGGETQYF. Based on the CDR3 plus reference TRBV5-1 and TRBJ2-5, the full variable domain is KAGVTQTPRYLIKTRGQQVTLSCSPISGHRSVSWYQQTPGQGLQFLFEYFSETQRNKGNFPGRFSGRQFSNSRSEMNVSTLELGDSALYLCASSRTGGETQYFGPGTRLLVL.

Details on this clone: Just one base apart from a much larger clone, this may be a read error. This CDR3 reads CAWRHQGSRSPPHF. The CDR3 DNA reads as TGTGCCTGGAGACACCAGGGAAGTAGGTCACCCCCCCACTTT. The rearrangement uses TRBV30 and TRBJ1-6, with D possibly being TRBD1 (5 bases). The germline V gene has CDR1 GTSNPN and CDR2 SVGIG (reference sequence). This CDR3 contains 14 residues.

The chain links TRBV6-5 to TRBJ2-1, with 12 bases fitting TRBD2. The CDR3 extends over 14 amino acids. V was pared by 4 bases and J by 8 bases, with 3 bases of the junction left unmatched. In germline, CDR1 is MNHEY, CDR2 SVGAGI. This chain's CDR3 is CASSSSGGAYEQFF. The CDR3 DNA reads TGTGCCAGCAGTTCTAGCGGGGGGGCCTATGAGCAGTTCTTC.

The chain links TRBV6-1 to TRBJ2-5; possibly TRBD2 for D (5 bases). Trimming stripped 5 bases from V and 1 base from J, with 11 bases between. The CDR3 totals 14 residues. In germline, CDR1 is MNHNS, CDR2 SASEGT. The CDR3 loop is CASSLLDLQETQYF. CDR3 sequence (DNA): TGTGCCAGCAGTCTACTAGATCTCCAAGAGACCCAGTACTTC.

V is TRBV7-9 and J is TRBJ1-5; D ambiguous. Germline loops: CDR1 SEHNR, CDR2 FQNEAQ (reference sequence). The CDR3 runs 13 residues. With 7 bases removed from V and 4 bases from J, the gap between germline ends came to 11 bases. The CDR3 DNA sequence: TGTGCCAGCATCCCGGAAGAGAATCAGCCCCAGCATTTT. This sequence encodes CASIPEENQPQHF.